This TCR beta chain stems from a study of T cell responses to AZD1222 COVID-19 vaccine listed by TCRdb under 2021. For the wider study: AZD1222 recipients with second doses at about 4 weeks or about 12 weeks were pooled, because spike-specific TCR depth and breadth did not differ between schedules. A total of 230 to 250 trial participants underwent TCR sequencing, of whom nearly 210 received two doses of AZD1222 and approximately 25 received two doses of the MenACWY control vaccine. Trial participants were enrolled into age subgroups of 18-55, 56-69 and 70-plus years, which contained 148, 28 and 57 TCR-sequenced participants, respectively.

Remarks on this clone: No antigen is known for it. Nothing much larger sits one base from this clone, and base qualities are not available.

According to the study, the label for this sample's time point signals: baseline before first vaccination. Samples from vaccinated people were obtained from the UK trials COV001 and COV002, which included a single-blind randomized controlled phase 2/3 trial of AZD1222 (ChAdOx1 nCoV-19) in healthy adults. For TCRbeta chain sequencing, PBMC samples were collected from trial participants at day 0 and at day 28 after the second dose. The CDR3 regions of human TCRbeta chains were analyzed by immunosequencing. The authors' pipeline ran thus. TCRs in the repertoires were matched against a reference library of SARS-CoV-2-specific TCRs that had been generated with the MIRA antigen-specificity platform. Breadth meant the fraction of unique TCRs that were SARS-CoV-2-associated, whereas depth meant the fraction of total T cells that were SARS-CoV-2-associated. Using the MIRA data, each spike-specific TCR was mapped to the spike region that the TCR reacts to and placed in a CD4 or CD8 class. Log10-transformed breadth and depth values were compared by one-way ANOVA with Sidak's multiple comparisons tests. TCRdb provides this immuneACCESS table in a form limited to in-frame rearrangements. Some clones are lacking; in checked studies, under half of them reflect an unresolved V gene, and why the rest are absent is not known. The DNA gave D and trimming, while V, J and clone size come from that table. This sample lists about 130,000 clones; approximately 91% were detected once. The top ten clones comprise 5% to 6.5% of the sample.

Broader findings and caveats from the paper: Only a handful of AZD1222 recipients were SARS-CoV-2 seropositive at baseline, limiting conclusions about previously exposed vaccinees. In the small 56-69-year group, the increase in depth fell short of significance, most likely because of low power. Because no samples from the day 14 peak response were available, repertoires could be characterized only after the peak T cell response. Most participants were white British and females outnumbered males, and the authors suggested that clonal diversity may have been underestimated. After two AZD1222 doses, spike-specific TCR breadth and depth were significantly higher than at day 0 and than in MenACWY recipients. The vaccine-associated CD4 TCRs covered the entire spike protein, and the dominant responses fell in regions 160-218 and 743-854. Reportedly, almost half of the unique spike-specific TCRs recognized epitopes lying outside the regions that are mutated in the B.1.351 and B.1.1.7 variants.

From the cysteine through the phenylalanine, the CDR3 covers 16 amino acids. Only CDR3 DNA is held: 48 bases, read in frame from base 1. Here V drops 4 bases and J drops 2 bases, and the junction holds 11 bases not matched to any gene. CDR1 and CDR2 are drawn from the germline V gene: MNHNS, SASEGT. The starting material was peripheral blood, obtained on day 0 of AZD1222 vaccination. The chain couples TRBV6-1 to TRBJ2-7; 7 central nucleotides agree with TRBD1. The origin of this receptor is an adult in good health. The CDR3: CASSGPDRAAPYEQYF. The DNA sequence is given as TGTGCCAGCAGTGGCCCTGACAGGGCCGCCCCCTACGAGCAGTACTTC.